Below are 12 T cell receptor beta chains sequenced from a single sample in a study of regulatory T cells in long-lasting Graves disease. Time point of the sample: persistent/refractory GD, antithyroid drugs over 5 years with positive TRAb. Following extraction of RNA from PBMCs, that RNA was used to make the TCR library. With iRepertoire HTBI primers and Arm-PCR of CDR3 regions, TCR beta libraries were built. TCRdb re-derived calls from the multiplex PCR reads in MiXCR, one entry per CDR3 protein. The table has roughly 700,000 distinct CDR3 sequences, around 30% seen once; the top ten hold about two fifths. This material consisted of peripheral blood mononuclear cells (PBMCs), taken when the disease was refractory, from a patient treated with antithyroid drugs. The receptors stem from a female donor with Graves disease.

CDR3 in amino acids: CASSIGWNTEAFF. The CDR3 bases are TGTGCCAGTAGTATAGGATGGAACACTGAAGCTTTCTTT. The V gene is TRBV19, the J gene TRBJ1-1; D gene uncertain. Between the trimmed V and J ends, which lost 1 base and 1 base, there was a span of 4 bases. This CDR3 region has 13 residues. Germline V gene sequence: CDR1 LNHDA, CDR2 SQIVND (reference sequence).

The table lists this clonotype with a count of one. The J gene is TRBJ1-5, the V gene TRBV5-5; perhaps TRBD1 as D (5 bases). Looked up from germline, CDR1 is SGHKS and CDR2 is YYEKEE (reference sequence). The CDR3 totals 15 residues. Trimming pared 1 base from V and 0 bases from J, leaving 8 bases between. This CDR3 is CASSLSRDSNQPQHF. Written as DNA, the CDR3 is TGTGCCAGCAGCTTGTCCAGGGATAGCAATCAGCCCCAGCATTTT. The entire variable domain, with the rest obtained from reference TRBV5-5 and TRBJ1-5, is as follows: DAGVTQSPTHLIKTRGQQVTLRCSPISGHKSVSWYQQVLGQGPQFIFQYYEKEERGRGNFPDRFSARQFPNYSSELNVNALLLGDSALYLCASSLSRDSNQPQHFGDGTRLSIL.

This clonotype has more than one count but fewer than ten. The chain employs TRBV16 and TRBJ1-4; D unresolved. The germline gives CDR1 KGHSY, CDR2 FQNENV. The CDR3 covers 15 residues. Trimming left V 2 bases short and J 5 bases short, with 12 bases between. The CDR3 here is CASSQIGQTNEKLFF. CDR3 DNA: TGTGCCAGCAGCCAAATTGGGCAGACAAATGAAAAACTGTTTTTT.

This clonotype was recorded at least ten times. The CDR3 nucleotides read TGTGCCAGCAGCCGCGGACAGAGCTACGAGCAGTACTTC. It encodes CASSRGQSYEQYF. V usage is TRBV12-3 or TRBV12-4 and J usage is TRBJ2-7, with D perhaps matching TRBD1 (6 bases). Between the trimmed V and J ends, which lost 6 bases and 3 bases, there was a span of 12 bases. The CDR3 is 13 amino acids.

This sequence joins TRBV29-1 and TRBJ1-4; D unclear. The CDR3 totals 12 residues. Germline loops: CDR1 SQVTM, CDR2 ANQGSEA. V dropped 7 bases and J dropped 2 bases, with 8 bases sitting between them. Written as DNA, the CDR3 is TGCAGCGGGAGGAATACTAATGAAAAACTGTTTTTT. Protein: CSGRNTNEKLFF. Looking up the rest from reference TRBV29-1 and TRBJ1-4 gives the full variable domain: SAVISQKPSRDICQRGTSLTIQCQVDSQVTMMFWYRQQPGQSLTLIATANQGSEATYESGFVIDKFPISRPNLTFSTLTVSNMSPEDSSIYLCSGRNTNEKLFFGSGTQLSVL.

The rearrangement uses TRBV6-2 or TRBV6-3 and TRBJ1-1, with 7 bases aligning to TRBD1. This CDR3 comprises 14 residues. With 7 bases clipped from V and 1 base from J, the junction kept 6 bases outside the gene matches. Germline values: CDR1 MNHEY, CDR2 SVGEGT. The CDR3 protein is CASIMTGKNTEAFF. The CDR3 bases are TGTGCCAGCATAATGACAGGGAAGAACACTGAAGCTTTCTTT.

This chain connects TRBV7-2 to TRBJ1-6; D gene ambiguous. V gave up 1 base and J gave up 9 bases, with 7 bases separating them. Germline CDR1 and CDR2: SGHTA and FQGNSA. CDR3 size: 13 residues. Written as DNA, the CDR3 is TGTGCCAGCAGCTTAGTAATTGTTTCACCCCTCCACTTT. This codes for CASSLVIVSPLHF. Full variable domain (remainder filled in from reference TRBV7-2 and TRBJ1-6): GAGVSQSPSNKVTEKGKDVELRCDPISGHTALYWYRQSLGQGLEFLIYFQGNSAPDKSGLPSDRFSAERTGGSVSTLTIQRTQQEDSAVYLCASSLVIVSPLHFGNGTRLTVT.

The table lists this clonotype with a count of one. The chain links TRBV19 to TRBJ1-2, with a weak D call TRBD1 (5 bases). Germline loops: CDR1 LNHDA, CDR2 SQIVND (reference sequence). The CDR3 is 12 amino acids. Trimming removed 9 bases at V and 7 bases at J, with 15 bases between. Here the CDR3 reads CASLGTGIGYTF. Written as DNA, the CDR3 is TGTGCCAGCCTCGGAACAGGAATTGGCTACACCTTC.

This clonotype was counted a few times. This chain uses TRBV15 with TRBJ2-1; 13 nucleotides line up with TRBD2. The junction had 5 bases not matched to a gene; V was cut back by 9 bases and J by 0 bases. This CDR3 is built from 16 residues. Germline CDR1 is LNHNV and CDR2 is YYDKDF (reference sequence). CDR3 in amino acids: CATLLAGGPSYNEQFF. In nucleotides, the CDR3 is TGTGCCACGCTACTAGCGGGAGGGCCCTCCTACAATGAGCAGTTCTTC.

Points on this clonotype: This sequence may be a read error, since a much larger clone differs from it by one base. The chain links TRBV2 to TRBJ2-2, with unresolved D. V lost 6 bases, J lost 4 bases, and 15 bases lay in between. CDR3 length: 15 amino acids. CDR1 is SNHLY and CDR2 is FYNNEI in the germline V gene. CDR3 DNA sequence: TGTGCCAGCAGCGAGAGGCCAGGTGTCACCGGGGAGCTGTTTTTT. This codes for CASSERPGVTGELFF.

This clonotype was seen repeatedly, ten times or more. The rearrangement links TRBV12-3 or TRBV12-4 to TRBJ2-7; D unclear. This CDR3 has 14 amino acids. The V end lost 0 bases, the J end lost 3 bases, and 9 bases lay between the germline ends. The CDR3 sequence: CASSLAGSYYEQYF. The DNA for the CDR3 is TGTGCCAGCAGTTTAGCGGGATCGTACTACGAGCAGTACTTC.

This clonotype turned up a few times. The rearrangement joins TRBV9 to TRBJ1-2, with D perhaps matching TRBD1 (6 bases). Germline CDR1 and CDR2: SGDLS and YYNGEE. The CDR3 is 15 residues long. The V end was cut by 0 bases, the J end by 4 bases, with 13 bases between. CDR3 sequence: CASSVEGRGIYGYTF. The CDR3 DNA follows: TGTGCCAGCAGCGTAGAAGGCAGGGGAATCTATGGCTACACCTTC.